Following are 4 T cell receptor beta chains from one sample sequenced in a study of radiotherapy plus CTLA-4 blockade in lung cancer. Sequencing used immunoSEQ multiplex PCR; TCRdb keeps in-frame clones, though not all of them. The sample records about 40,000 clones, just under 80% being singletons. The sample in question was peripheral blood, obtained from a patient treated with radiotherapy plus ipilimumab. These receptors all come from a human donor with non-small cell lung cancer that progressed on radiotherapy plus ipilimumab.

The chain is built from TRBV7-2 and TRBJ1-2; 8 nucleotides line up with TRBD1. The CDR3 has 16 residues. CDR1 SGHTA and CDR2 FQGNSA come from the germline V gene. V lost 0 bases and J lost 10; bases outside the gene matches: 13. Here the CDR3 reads CASSLAPRGQGLDYTF. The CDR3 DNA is TGTGCCAGCAGCTTAGCCCCCCGCGGACAGGGTCTGGACTACACCTTC.

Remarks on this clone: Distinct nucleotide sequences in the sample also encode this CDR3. The CDR3 nucleotides read TGTGCCAGCAGCTTAGACGGTAACACCGGGGAGCTGTTTTTT. Amino acids: CASSLDGNTGELFF. The chain links TRBV7-2 to TRBJ2-2; D call uncertain. Germline values: CDR1 SGHTA, CDR2 FQGNSA. The CDR3 runs to 14 residues. V gave up 1 base and J gave up 2 bases, with 5 bases separating them.

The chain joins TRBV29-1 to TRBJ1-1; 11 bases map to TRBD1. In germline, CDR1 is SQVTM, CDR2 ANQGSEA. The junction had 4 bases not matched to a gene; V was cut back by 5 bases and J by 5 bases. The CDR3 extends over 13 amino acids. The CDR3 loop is CSVTGTGGTEAFF. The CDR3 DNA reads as TGCAGCGTTACCGGGACAGGGGGGACTGAAGCTTTCTTT. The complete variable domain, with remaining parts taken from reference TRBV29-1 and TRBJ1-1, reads SAVISQKPSRDICQRGTSLTIQCQVDSQVTMMFWYRQQPGQSLTLIATANQGSEATYESGFVIDKFPISRPNLTFSTLTVSNMSPEDSSIYLCSVTGTGGTEAFFGQGTRLTVV.

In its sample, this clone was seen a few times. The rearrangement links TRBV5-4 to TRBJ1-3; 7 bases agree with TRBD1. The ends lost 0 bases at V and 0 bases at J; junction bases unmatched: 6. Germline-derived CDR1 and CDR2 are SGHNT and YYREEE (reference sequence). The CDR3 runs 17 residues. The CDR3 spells CASSLVGGQLSGNTIYF. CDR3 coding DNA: TGTGCCAGCAGCTTGGTGGGGGGACAGCTCTCTGGAAACACCATATATTTT.